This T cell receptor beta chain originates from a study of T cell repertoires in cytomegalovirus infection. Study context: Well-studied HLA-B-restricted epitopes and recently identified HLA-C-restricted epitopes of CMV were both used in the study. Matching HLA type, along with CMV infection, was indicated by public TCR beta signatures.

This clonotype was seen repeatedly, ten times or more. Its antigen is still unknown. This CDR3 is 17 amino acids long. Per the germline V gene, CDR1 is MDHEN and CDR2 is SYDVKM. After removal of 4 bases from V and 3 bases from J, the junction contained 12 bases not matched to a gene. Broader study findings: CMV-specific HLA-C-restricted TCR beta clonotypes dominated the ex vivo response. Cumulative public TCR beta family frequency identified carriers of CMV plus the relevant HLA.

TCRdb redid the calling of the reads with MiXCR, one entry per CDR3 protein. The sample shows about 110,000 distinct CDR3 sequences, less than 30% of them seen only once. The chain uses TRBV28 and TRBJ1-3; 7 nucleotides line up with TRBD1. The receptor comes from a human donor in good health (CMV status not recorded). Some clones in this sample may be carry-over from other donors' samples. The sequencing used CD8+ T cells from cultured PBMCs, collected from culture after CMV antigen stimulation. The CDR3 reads CASSSQGTAYSGNTIYF. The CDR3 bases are TGTGCCAGCAGTTCCCAGGGGACAGCTTACAGTGGAAACACCATATATTTT. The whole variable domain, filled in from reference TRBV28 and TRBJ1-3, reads DVKVTQSSRYLVKRTGEKVFLECVQDMDHENMFWYRQDPGLGLRLIYFSYDVKMKEKGDIPEGYSVSREKKERFSLILESASTNQTSMYLCASSSQGTAYSGNTIYFGEGSWLTVV.